The 21 T cell receptor beta chains presented below share a single source sample, sequenced in a study of T cells in Graves' hyperthyroidism and ophthalmopathy. What was amplified from RNA transcripts were TCR beta CDR3 regions. A set of HTBI primers served as the primers for a first-round RT-PCR of the TCR CDR3. From the multiplex PCR reads, TCRdb called clonotypes with MiXCR, one entry per CDR3 protein. The table has around 690,000 distinct CDR3 sequences, approximately 15% seen once. Sequencing used blood. These TCRs come from a man in his fifties or sixties with Graves' hyperthyroidism.

In this sample, this clonotype turned up many times. This chain joins TRBV28 and TRBJ1-1; the match to TRBD1 covers 8 bases. Trimming took 7 bases from V and 4 from J; bases not matched to a gene: 8. Germline assignment: CDR1 MDHEN and CDR2 SYDVKM. This CDR3 region has 14 residues. CDR3 nucleotides: TGTGCCAGCACCCGGACAGGGATGGGCACTGAAGCTTTCTTT. Amino acid sequence: CASTRTGMGTEAFF.

The chain is built from TRBV19 and TRBJ2-2; D possibly corresponds to TRBD2 (6 bases). This CDR3 spans 15 amino acids. Trimming took 7 bases from V and 5 from J, leaving 17 bases between them. Per the germline V gene, CDR1 is LNHDA and CDR2 is SQIVND (reference sequence). CDR3 nucleotides: TGTGCCAGTATCTGGAGGGAAGGGATAACCGGGGAGCTGTTTTTT. This codes for CASIWREGITGELFF.

The sample holds many counts of this clonotype. This chain connects TRBV10-1 to TRBJ2-1; D may be TRBD2 (5 bases). The germline V and J ends were trimmed by 0 bases and 0 bases, with 9 bases remaining between them. This CDR3 contains 16 residues. Looked up from germline, CDR1 is WNHNN and CDR2 is SYGVQD (reference sequence). Here the CDR3 DNA reads TGCGCCAGCAGTGAGTCGATTGGGAGCTCCTACAATGAGCAGTTCTTC. It translates to CASSESIGSSYNEQFF.

This clonotype has at least ten counts. The genes are TRBV2 and TRBJ2-7, with unresolved D. The CDR3 consists of 11 residues. Germline values: CDR1 SNHLY, CDR2 FYNNEI. V was cut by 6 bases and J by 6 bases, with 9 bases left in between. The DNA for the CDR3 is TGTGCCAGCAGGACCTCGGGCGAGCAGTACTTC. This sequence encodes CASRTSGEQYF.

This clonotype appeared a few times. This may arise from a read error, as a much more abundant clone is one base away. V usage is TRBV7-2 and J usage is TRBJ2-7, with 13 nucleotides matching TRBD2. Germline lookup yields CDR1 SGHTA and CDR2 FQGNSA. CDR3 length: 15 amino acids. The trim removed 6 bases at V and 3 bases at J, leaving 5 bases unmatched. The CDR3 DNA follows: TGTGCCAGCAGACTCGGGACTAGCGGGGACTACGAGCAGTACTTC. Translation gives CASRLGTSGDYEQYF.

This clonotype was recorded a few times. The chain couples TRBV7-8 to TRBJ1-5; D call uncertain. The V end was cut by 4 bases, the J end by 7 bases, with 14 bases between. This CDR3 has 14 residues. Germline V gene data show CDR1 as SGHVS and CDR2 as FQNEAQ. The CDR3 loop is CASSSGEGGQPQHF. As DNA, the CDR3 is TGTGCCAGCAGCTCCGGAGAGGGCGGGCAGCCCCAGCATTTT.

There are many counts of this clonotype. The chain couples TRBV28 to TRBJ2-5; either TRBD1 or TRBD2 may supply D (5 bases each). Trimming removed 8 bases at V and 0 bases at J, with 16 bases between. Germline CDR1 is MDHEN and CDR2 is SYDVKM. CDR3 length: 15 residues. Here the CDR3 DNA reads TGTGCCAGCTCTGAGGGGCACCCGTACCAAGAGACCCAGTACTTC. This sequence encodes CASSEGHPYQETQYF.

This clonotype was recorded at least ten times. This chain uses TRBV20-1 with TRBJ1-1; TRBD1 is a possible D gene (5 bases). Germline V CDR1 and CDR2: DFQATT, SNEGSKA (reference sequence). The V and J ends lost 3 bases and 3 bases respectively, with 11 bases between them. There are 13 residues in the CDR3. DNA of the CDR3: TGCAGTGCTAGTGAAACAGGAGACACTGAAGCTTTCTTT. Amino acids: CSASETGDTEAFF.

This clonotype was counted ten times or more. J is TRBJ2-3 and V is TRBV30; 11 nucleotides align to TRBD2. The CDR3 has 14 residues. Trimming at V came to 3 bases and at J to 4 bases, leaving 3 bases not matched to a gene. Per germline, CDR1 GTSNPN and CDR2 SVGIG (reference sequence). The chain's CDR3 is CAWRGLADSDTQYF. The CDR3 DNA sequence: TGTGCCTGGAGGGGACTAGCGGACTCAGATACGCAGTATTTT.

The rearrangement uses TRBV7-9 and TRBJ1-2; 9 nucleotides match TRBD1. V lost 3 bases, J lost 3 bases, and 5 bases stayed unmatched. The CDR3 is made up of 15 amino acids. Germline CDR1 reads SEHNR; CDR2 reads FQNEAQ (reference sequence). The CDR3 is CASSLGDREHYGYTF. DNA for the CDR3: TGTGCCAGCAGCTTGGGGGACAGGGAACACTATGGCTACACCTTC.

In its sample, this clonotype was seen many times. V is TRBV5-1 and J is TRBJ2-7; 10 positions match TRBD2. CDR1 and CDR2 (germline): SGHRS, YFSETQ. V lost 4 bases, J lost 3 bases, and 4 bases stayed unmatched. The CDR3 totals 14 residues. The CDR3 region is CASSPTSGFYEQYF. Written as DNA, the CDR3 is TGCGCCAGCAGCCCGACTAGCGGGTTCTACGAGCAGTACTTC.

This clonotype showed up many times. The chain has TRBV12-3 or TRBV12-4 and TRBJ2-5; weak D call: TRBD2 (5 bases). This CDR3 region has 16 residues. V was clipped by 6 bases and J by 1 base, with 18 bases between them. In DNA form, the CDR3 reads TGTGCCAGCAGCCGACGGGGTTTAGTAGGCCAAGAGACCCAGTACTTC. This gives the protein CASSRRGLVGQETQYF.

This clonotype has a count of ten or more. This chain uses TRBV9 with TRBJ1-1; 10 nucleotides align to TRBD1. After removal of 3 bases from V and 6 bases from J, the junction contained 5 bases not matched to a gene. The germline V gene encodes CDR1 SGDLS and CDR2 YYNGEE. The length of the CDR3 is 14 residues. The chain's CDR3 is CASSAGTGVSEAFF. DNA of the CDR3: TGTGCCAGCAGCGCTGGGACAGGGGTTTCTGAAGCTTTCTTT.

This clonotype was found many times. The chain carries TRBV10-3 and TRBJ1-5; D is perhaps TRBD1 (5 bases). CDR3 length: 17 amino acids. CDR1 and CDR2 from the germline V gene are ENHRY and SYGVKD. Trimming stripped 0 bases from V and 4 bases from J, with 16 bases between. The CDR3 DNA is TGTGCCATCAGTGAGTCTTGGGGCCGCAAAGGTAATCAGCCCCAGCATTTT. This sequence encodes CAISESWGRKGNQPQHF.

The sample holds many counts of this clonotype. The V gene is TRBV27, the J gene TRBJ2-7, with D possibly matching TRBD2 (5 bases). The CDR3 covers 14 residues. Germline V CDR1 and CDR2: MNHEY, SMNVEV (reference sequence). V was clipped by 2 bases and J by 4 bases, with 12 bases between them. CDR3 region: CASSLNTRVYEQYF. DNA of the CDR3: TGTGCCAGCAGTTTAAATACTAGAGTTTACGAGCAGTACTTC.

This clonotype was counted many times. The chain combines TRBV2 with TRBJ2-2; D gene ambiguous. This CDR3 contains 16 residues. Trimming cost V 7 bases and J 0 bases, with 15 bases left between them. Germline-derived CDR1 and CDR2 are SNHLY and FYNNEI. CDR3 amino acids: CASIGAVPSNTGELFF. The CDR3 DNA follows: TGTGCCAGCATCGGCGCGGTACCGTCGAACACCGGGGAGCTGTTTTTT.

The V gene is TRBV27, the J gene TRBJ1-6; D is undetermined. Germline CDR1 is MNHEY and CDR2 is SMNVEV (reference sequence). The CDR3 runs 17 residues. With 6 bases removed from V and 0 bases from J, the gap between germline ends came to 15 bases. In DNA form, the CDR3 reads TGTGCCAGCAGCCCAAAGGTGGGGAGCTCCTATAATTCACCCCTCCACTTT. Protein sequence: CASSPKVGSSYNSPLHF.

This clonotype was found many times. The V gene is TRBV9, the J gene TRBJ1-2; possible D gene TRBD1, 5 bases. From germline, CDR1 is SGDLS and CDR2 YYNGEE. Trimming cost V 4 bases and J 7 bases, with 17 bases left between them. CDR3 length: 14 residues. CDR3 DNA: TGTGCCAGCAGCTTAGAGGCAGGGCGGGGTGGCTACACCTTC. Its protein product is CASSLEAGRGGYTF. Full variable domain (remainder filled in from reference TRBV9 and TRBJ1-2): DSGVTQTPKHLITATGQRVTLRCSPRSGDLSVYWYQQSLDQGLQFLIQYYNGEERAKGNILERFSAQQFPDLHSELNLSSLELGDSALYFCASSLEAGRGGYTFGSGTRLTVV.

This chain links TRBV28 with TRBJ1-2; 9 nucleotides match TRBD1. V shed 6 bases and J 1 base; nucleotides not matched to a gene: 3. CDR1 and CDR2 (germline): MDHEN, SYDVKM. The CDR3 is made up of 14 amino acids. The DNA for the CDR3 is TGTGCCAGCAGGTTGACAGGGGGTAACTATGGCTACACCTTC. Protein: CASRLTGGNYGYTF.

This clonotype was counted many times. The chain combines TRBV7-9 with TRBJ2-5; 11 positions match TRBD2. This CDR3 comprises 14 residues. Per the germline V gene, CDR1 is SEHNR and CDR2 is FQNEAQ (reference sequence). J lost 5 bases, V lost 3 bases, and 2 bases had no gene match. CDR3 loop: CASSLVAGGETQYF. The CDR3 DNA is TGTGCCAGCAGCTTGGTAGCGGGAGGGGAGACCCAGTACTTC.

This clonotype was seen once. A read error may explain this, as a much larger clone is one base away. J is TRBJ2-2 and V is TRBV2, with D uncertain. V was cut by 4 bases and J by 4 bases, with 7 bases left in between. Germline CDR1 SNHLY, CDR2 FYNNEI. This CDR3 contains 13 residues. The CDR3 region has the DNA TGTGCCAGCAGTGGTGATCCCACCGGGGAGCTGTTTTTT. Translated: CASSGDPTGELFF.